This T cell receptor beta chain was identified during a study of blood T cell repertoires in COVID-19. Study details: Samples representing acute and convalescent COVID-19 were sourced from the United States, Italy and Spain. T cells, B-cell-depleted T cells, or PBMCs supplied cDNA or gDNA.

In the study's own analysis: Amplifying reference gene primers gave estimates of nucleated cell counts. TCRdb's copy holds only in-frame clones and misses some; the assay was immunoSEQ multiplex PCR. V and J calls and clone size are copied from that table; D and trimming were computed from the DNA. Of a few hundred thousand clones in the sample, roughly 83% were seen once. For this clone: An end of the junction does not agree with germline; a read error may underlie this.

Germline-derived CDR1 and CDR2 are SGHVS and FQNEAQ. This CDR3 contains 15 residues. This clonotype was obtained from a man between 60 and 75 years old who had recovered from COVID-19. The chain is built from TRBV7-8 and TRBJ1-1, with a possible D match to TRBD1 (6 bases). Sample: peripheral blood. CDR3 loop: CASRLGGRGDTEAFF. The CDR3 DNA sequence: TGTGCCAGCAGGTTAGGGGGACGGGGGGACACTGAAGCTTTCTTT.